This TCR beta chain was obtained from a study of T cell repertoires in urothelial bladder cancer (dated by TCRdb to between 2018 and 2020). Looking at the study overall: Of the approximately twelve resected lesions, three were clinically staged as cT0, three as cTa, three as cT1 and three as cT2 or greater. In the study, clonality of the TCR repertoire in bladder tumors was compared against clonality in benign bladder inflammation. About eleven patients who had bladder lesions and were undergoing transurethral resection were prospectively identified. A total of fewer than 15 resected bladder lesions, made up of urothelial carcinoma (UC+) and benign (UC-) specimens, were studied.

Resected bladder lesions that lacked urothelial carcinoma were classed as benign (UC-) specimens. Specimens of bladder lesions were obtained during transurethral resection and kept at -80C. DNA was extracted from bladder specimens collected at transurethral resection. Overall study results and their limits: A median tumor infiltrating lymphocyte percentage of under 2.5% was observed in carcinoma specimens, compared with approximately 12% in benign specimens. Urothelial carcinoma specimens had a median of roughly 6,000 T cells, fewer than the median of 25,872 seen in benign specimens. In carcinoma specimens, up to 17% of infiltrating lymphocytes were accounted for by a single T-cell clone, compared with roughly 1.8% in benign specimens.

The CDR3 measures 12 amino acids from cysteine to phenylalanine. The sequence is cut down to CDR3 DNA, 36 bases in frame from base 1. The germline V gene encodes CDR1 KGHSH and CDR2 LQKENI. V was cut back by 0 bases and J by 15 bases, leaving a gap of 12 bases between them. This clone turned up a few times. Its antigen target is currently unknown. No clone much larger than this one lies a single base away; base qualities are absent. The TCR beta chain CDR3 region was sequenced with the immunoSEQ assay. In the paper's pipeline: T-cell fraction, clonal dominance and maximum TCR clone frequency were calculated for each specimen. As stored in TCRdb, this immuneACCESS dataset retains in-frame rearrangements with V and J assigned. A fraction of the clones does not appear; measured against another copy, unresolved V genes explain less than half of the discrepancy, and the remainder lacks a known reason. V and J calls and clone size are as listed in that table; D and trimming were resolved from the DNA. A total of 10,000 or so clones appear in this sample, around 68% of them only once. The leading ten clones occupy roughly 6.4% of the sample.

The clonotype originates from a human donor with a benign inflammatory bladder lesion. The rearrangement joined TRBV18 to TRBJ2-1, with no reliable assignment of the D segment. The specimen sequenced was tumor-infiltrating cells from bladder cancer. The bases are TGTGCCAGCTCACCACCGTCGGGTCGAGGGTTCTTC. This gives the protein CASSPPSGRGFF.